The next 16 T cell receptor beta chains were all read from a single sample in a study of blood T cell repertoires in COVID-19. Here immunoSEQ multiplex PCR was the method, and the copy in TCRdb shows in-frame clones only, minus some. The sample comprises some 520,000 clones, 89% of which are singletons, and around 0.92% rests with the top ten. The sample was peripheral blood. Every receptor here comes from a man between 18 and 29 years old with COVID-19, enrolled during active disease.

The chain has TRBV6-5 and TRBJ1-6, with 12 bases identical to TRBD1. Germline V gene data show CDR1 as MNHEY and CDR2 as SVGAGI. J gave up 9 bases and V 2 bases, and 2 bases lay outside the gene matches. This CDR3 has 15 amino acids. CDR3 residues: CASSYGGQGASPLHF. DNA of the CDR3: TGTGCCAGCAGTTACGGGGGACAGGGGGCTTCACCCCTCCACTTT.

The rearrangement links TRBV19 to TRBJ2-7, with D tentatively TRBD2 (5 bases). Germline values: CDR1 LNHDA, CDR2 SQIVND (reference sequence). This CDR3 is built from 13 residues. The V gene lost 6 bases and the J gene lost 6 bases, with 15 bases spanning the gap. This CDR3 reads CASSPNRRAEQYF. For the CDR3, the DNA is TGTGCCAGTAGCCCAAACCGGCGGGCCGAGCAGTACTTC.

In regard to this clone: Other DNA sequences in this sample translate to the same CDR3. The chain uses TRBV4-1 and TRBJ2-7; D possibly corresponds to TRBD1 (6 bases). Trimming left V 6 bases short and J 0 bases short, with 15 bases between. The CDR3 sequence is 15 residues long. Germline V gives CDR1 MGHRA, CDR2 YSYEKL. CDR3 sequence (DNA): TGCGCCAGCAGTCAATCCTCAGGGGTCTCCTACGAGCAGTACTTC. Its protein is CASSQSSGVSYEQYF.

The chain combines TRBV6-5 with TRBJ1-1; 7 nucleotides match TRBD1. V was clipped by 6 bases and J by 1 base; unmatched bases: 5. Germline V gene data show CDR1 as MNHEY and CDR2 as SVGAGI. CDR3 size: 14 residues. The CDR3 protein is CASRTGWGNTEAFF. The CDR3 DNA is TGTGCCAGCAGGACAGGGTGGGGGAACACTGAAGCTTTCTTT.

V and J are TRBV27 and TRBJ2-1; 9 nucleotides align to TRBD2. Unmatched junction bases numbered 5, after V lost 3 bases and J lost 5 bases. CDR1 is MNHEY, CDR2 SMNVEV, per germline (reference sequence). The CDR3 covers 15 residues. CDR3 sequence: CASSFFAGGDNEQFF. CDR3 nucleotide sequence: TGTGCCAGCAGTTTTTTTGCGGGAGGGGACAATGAGCAGTTCTTC.

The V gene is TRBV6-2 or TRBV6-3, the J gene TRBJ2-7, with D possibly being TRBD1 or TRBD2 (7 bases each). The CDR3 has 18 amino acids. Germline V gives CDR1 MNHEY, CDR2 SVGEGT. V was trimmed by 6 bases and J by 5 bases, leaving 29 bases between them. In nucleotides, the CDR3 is TGTGCCAGCAGATACGGGGGGATAGGGGGACAGCCTGGGGACGAGCAGTACTTC. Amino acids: CASRYGGIGGQPGDEQYF.

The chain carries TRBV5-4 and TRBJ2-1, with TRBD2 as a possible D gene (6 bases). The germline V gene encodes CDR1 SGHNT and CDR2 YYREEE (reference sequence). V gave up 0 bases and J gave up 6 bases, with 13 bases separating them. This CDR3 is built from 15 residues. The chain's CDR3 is CASSLVVGSSNEQFF. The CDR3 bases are TGTGCCAGCAGCTTGGTAGTCGGGAGTAGCAATGAGCAGTTCTTC.

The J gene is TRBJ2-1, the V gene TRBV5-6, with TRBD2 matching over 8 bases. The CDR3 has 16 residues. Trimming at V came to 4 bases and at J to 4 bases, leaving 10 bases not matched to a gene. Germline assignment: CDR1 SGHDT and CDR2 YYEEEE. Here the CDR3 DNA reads TGTGCCAGCAGCCACCTTGGGAGCGGGAGATACAATGAGCAGTTCTTC. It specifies CASSHLGSGRYNEQFF. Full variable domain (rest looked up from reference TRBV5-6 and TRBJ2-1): DAGVTQSPTHLIKTRGQQVTLRCSPKSGHDTVSWYQQALGQGPQFIFQYYEEEERQRGNFPDRFSGHQFPNYSSELNVNALLLGDSALYLCASSHLGSGRYNEQFFGPGTRLTVL.

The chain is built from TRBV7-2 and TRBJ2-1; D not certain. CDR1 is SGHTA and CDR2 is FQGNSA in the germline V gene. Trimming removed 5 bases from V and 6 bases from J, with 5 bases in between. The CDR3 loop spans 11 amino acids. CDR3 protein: CASSQLNEQFF. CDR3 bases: TGTGCCAGCAGCCAACTCAATGAGCAGTTCTTC.

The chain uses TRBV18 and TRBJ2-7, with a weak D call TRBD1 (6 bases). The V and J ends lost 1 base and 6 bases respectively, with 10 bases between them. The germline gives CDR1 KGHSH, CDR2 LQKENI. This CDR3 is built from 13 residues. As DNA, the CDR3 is TGTGCCAGCTCACCACAAGGGGGACCCGAGCAGTACTTC. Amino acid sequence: CASSPQGGPEQYF.

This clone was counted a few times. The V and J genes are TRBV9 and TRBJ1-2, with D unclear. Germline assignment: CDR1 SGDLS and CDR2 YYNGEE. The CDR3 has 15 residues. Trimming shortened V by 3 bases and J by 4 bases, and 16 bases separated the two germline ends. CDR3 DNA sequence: TGTGCCAGCAGCGCTACTACCGGGGTCTCCTATGGCTACACCTTC. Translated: CASSATTGVSYGYTF.

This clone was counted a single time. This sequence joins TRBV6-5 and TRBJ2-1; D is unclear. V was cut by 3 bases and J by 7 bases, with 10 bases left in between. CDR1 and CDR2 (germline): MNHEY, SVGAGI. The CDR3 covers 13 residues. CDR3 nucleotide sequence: TGTGCCAGCAGTTATCTGGCCGCTAATGAGCAGTTCTTC. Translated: CASSYLAANEQFF.

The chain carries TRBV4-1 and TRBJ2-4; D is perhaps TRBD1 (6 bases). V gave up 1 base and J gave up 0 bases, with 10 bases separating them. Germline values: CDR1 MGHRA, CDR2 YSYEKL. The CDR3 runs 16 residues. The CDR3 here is CASSQAAGVAKNIQYF. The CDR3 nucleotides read TGCGCCAGCAGCCAAGCAGCAGGGGTAGCCAAAAACATTCAGTACTTC.

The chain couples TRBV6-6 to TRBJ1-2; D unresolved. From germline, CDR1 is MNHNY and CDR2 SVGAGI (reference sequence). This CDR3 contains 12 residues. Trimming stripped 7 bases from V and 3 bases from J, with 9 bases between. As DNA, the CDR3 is TGTGCCAGCACCGAGGAAGACTATGGCTACACCTTC. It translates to CASTEEDYGYTF.

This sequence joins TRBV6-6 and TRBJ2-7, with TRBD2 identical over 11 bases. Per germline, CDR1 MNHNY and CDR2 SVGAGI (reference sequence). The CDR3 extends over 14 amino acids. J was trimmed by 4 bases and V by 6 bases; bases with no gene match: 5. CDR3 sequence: CASSLSGGAYEQYF. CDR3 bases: TGTGCCAGCAGCCTTAGCGGGGGGGCATACGAGCAGTACTTC.

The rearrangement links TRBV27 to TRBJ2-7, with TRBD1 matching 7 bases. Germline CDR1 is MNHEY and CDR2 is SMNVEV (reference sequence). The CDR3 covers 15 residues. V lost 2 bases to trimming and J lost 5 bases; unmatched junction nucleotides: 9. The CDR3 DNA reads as TGTGCCAGCAGTTTAAGAGGGACAGCACCGGACGAGCAGTACTTC. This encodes CASSLRGTAPDEQYF.